This TCR beta chain was found in a study of blood T cell repertoires in COVID-19. Sequenced by immunoSEQ multiplex PCR; TCRdb stores in-frame clones only, minus some. The table lists some 100,000 clones, about 86% of them singletons. The CDR3 runs to 14 residues. V lost 5 bases and J 3 bases, leaving 11 bases between the germline ends. The germline CDR1 and CDR2 sequences are LNHDA and SQIVND (reference sequence). The material sequenced was peripheral blood. The TCR sequence derives from a human donor in a cohort sampled during active COVID-19. V usage is TRBV19 and J usage is TRBJ2-4, with D perhaps TRBD1 (5 bases). The DNA of the CDR3 is TGTGCCAGTAGTCAGGGTGATGTCAAAAACATTCAGTACTTC. Amino acids: CASSQGDVKNIQYF.